This T cell receptor (beta chain) was documented in a study of T-cell memory formation after mild COVID-19. Study information: There were largely donor-specific TCR clusters. Study-level results: Later expanders leaned CD4+, whereas day 15 to 85 contracting clones were balanced CD4/CD8. Contracting CD4+ clones were located mainly in CM and EM, and CD8+ clones in EMRA.

Each CDR3 protein gets one entry after TCRdb re-called the 5' RACE reads with MiXCR. The sample holds hundreds of thousands of distinct CDR3 sequences; roughly 15% are singletons and the top ten take around a fifth. V lost 0 bases to trimming and J lost 2 bases; unmatched junction nucleotides: 12. The CDR3 loop spans 18 amino acids. Germline V gives CDR1 MGHRA, CDR2 YSYEKL. As to this clonotype: Its target is unknown.

The TCR originated in a man between 18 and 35 years old who had mild COVID-19 (a few samples of this study predate the infection). Cell type and time point are not known. The chain joins TRBV4-1 to TRBJ2-7; 8 nucleotides match TRBD2. Sequencing used PBMCs or a T cell subset sorted from them (not recorded which). For the CDR3, the DNA is TGCGCCAGCAGCCAAGATTACAGATGGACCGGGAGGGCCTACGAGCAGTACTTC. This encodes CASSQDYRWTGRAYEQYF.